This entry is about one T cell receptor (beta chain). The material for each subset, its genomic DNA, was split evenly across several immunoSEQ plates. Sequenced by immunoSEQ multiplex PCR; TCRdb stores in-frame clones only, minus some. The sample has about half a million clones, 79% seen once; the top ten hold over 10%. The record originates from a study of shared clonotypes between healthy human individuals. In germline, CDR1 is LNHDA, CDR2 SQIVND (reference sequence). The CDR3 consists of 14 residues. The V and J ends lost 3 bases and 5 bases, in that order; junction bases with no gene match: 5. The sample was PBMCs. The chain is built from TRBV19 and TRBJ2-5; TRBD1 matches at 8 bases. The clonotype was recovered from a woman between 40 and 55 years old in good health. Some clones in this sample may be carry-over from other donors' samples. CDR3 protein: CASSMDRAMETQYF. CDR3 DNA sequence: TGTGCCAGTAGTATGGACAGGGCGATGGAGACCCAGTACTTC. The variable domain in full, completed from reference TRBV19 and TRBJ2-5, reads DGGITQSPKYLFRKEGQNVTLSCEQNLNHDAMYWYRQDPGQGLRLIYYSQIVNDFQKGDIAEGYSVSREKKESFPLTVTSAQKNPTAFYLCASSMDRAMETQYFGPGTRLLVL.